This paragraph reports one T cell receptor beta chain. Its specificity is unknown. The CDR3 is made up of 18 amino acids. Looked up from germline, CDR1 is SQVTM and CDR2 is ANQGSEA. Germline trimming cut 2 bases from V and 9 bases from J; bases unmatched to any gene: 21. Produced via immunoSEQ multiplex PCR; TCRdb's table is partial and in-frame only. In the table there are about 33,000 clones, around 74% of which are singletons. The sample comes from a study of PD-1 blockade in classical Hodgkin lymphoma. Broader study findings: Reports described newly diagnosed patients as having lower baseline TCR diversity than healthy donors.

As for time point: cycle 4 day 1 (C4D1), after more than five weeks of nivolumab. With no exception, relapse followed autologous stem cell transplantation in all patients, and brentuximab vedotin exposure varied. The specimen was peripheral blood mononuclear cells (PBMCs), collected before the fourth cycle of nivolumab. This sequence was found in a human donor with classical Hodgkin lymphoma. This chain links TRBV29-1 with TRBJ2-7; 11 bases map to TRBD2. CDR3 bases: TGCAGCGTTGAACTCCTAGGGGAAACTAGCGGGAGCCCTTGGGGGCAGTACTTC. Translated: CSVELLGETSGSPWGQYF.